This T cell receptor (beta chain) was observed in a study of blood T cell repertoires in COVID-19. Study as a whole: T cells, B-cell-depleted T cells, or PBMCs provided the cDNA or gDNA that served as material.

The table came from immunoSEQ multiplex PCR; TCRdb's copy has only in-frame clones and leaves some out. The table has under 150,000 clones, 60% to 80% seen once; the top ten hold over 6.5%. From germline, CDR1 is LNHDA and CDR2 SQIVND (reference sequence). The CDR3 contains 15 residues. The V gene end was trimmed by 0 bases and the J gene end by 3 bases; junction bases not matched to a gene: 4. The V and J genes are TRBV19 and TRBJ2-7; 8 nucleotides match TRBD1. Sequences were obtained from peripheral blood. The TCR was taken from a man aged 45 to 65 with active or convalescent COVID-19. In DNA, the CDR3 is TGTGCCAGTAGTATAGATGGACAGGGACTCTACGAGCAGTACTTC. It codes for CASSIDGQGLYEQYF.